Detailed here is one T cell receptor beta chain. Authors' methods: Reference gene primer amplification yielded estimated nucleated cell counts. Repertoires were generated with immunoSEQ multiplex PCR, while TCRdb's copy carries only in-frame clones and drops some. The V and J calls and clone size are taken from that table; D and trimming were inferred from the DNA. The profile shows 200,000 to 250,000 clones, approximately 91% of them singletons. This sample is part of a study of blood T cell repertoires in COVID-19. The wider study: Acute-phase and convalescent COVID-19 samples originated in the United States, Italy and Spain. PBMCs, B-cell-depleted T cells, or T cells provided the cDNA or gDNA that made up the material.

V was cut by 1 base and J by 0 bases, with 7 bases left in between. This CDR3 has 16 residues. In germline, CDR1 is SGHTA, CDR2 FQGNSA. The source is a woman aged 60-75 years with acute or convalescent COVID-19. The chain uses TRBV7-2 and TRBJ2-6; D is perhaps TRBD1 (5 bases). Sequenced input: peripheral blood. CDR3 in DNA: TGTGCCAGCAGCTTAGGGGGCAGCTCTGGGGCCAACGTCCTGACTTTC. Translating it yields CASSLGGSSGANVLTF.